These 12 T cell receptor beta chains share one sample of origin, sequenced in a study of CD8 T cells in ankylosing spondylitis. Each CDR3 protein gets one entry after TCRdb re-called the 5' RACE reads with MiXCR. The sample lists a few hundred thousand distinct CDR3 sequences; around 20% were seen once. Specimen: blood, either unsorted or a sorted T cell fraction (not recorded which). The receptors derive from a female donor with ankylosing spondylitis or in good health (not recorded which).

The chain employs TRBV5-6 and TRBJ1-2; perhaps TRBD1 as D (6 bases). V lost 1 base and J lost 3, with 7 bases in between. Germline V CDR1 and CDR2: SGHDT, YYEEEE. This CDR3 is 13 amino acids long. CDR3 coding DNA: TGTGCCAGCAGCTTGTGGACAGACTATGGCTACACCTTC. As protein: CASSLWTDYGYTF.

The chain is built from TRBV19 and TRBJ1-2; no firm D call. Germline-derived CDR1 and CDR2 are LNHDA and SQIVND (reference sequence). Trimming shortened V by 3 bases and J by 0 bases, and 11 bases separated the two germline ends. CDR3 size: 15 residues. In DNA, the CDR3 is TGTGCCAGTAGTATCGACGAGGCAGCTAACTATGGCTACACCTTC. This sequence encodes CASSIDEAANYGYTF.

This clonotype occurred a few times. The V and J genes are TRBV12-5 and TRBJ1-1, with D hard to call. The germline CDR1 and CDR2 sequences are LGHNT and FRNRAP. This CDR3 comprises 16 residues. Trimming took off 0 bases at V and 2 bases at J, with 13 bases between the two ends. The CDR3: CASGLVLGRKNTEAFF. In DNA form, the CDR3 reads TGTGCTAGTGGTTTGGTACTCGGGCGGAAAAACACTGAAGCTTTCTTT.

This clonotype was counted a few times. The chain links TRBV20-1 to TRBJ2-1; 8 nucleotides line up with TRBD1. Trimming cost V 1 base and J 7 bases; bases outside gene matches: 9. This CDR3 region has 15 residues. Looked up from germline, CDR1 is DFQATT and CDR2 is SNEGSKA (reference sequence). CDR3 DNA sequence: TGCAGTGCTAGAGCTCCGACAGGGGAGAAGAATGAGCAGTTCTTC. Amino acid sequence: CSARAPTGEKNEQFF.

The sample holds a few counts of this clonotype. The chain has TRBV5-1 and TRBJ1-1; a weak D match, TRBD1 (5 bases). The V gene's germline CDR1 is SGHRS and CDR2 YFSETQ. The CDR3 length is 16 residues. With 0 bases removed from V and 1 base from J, the gap between germline ends came to 13 bases. Written as DNA, the CDR3 is TGCGCCAGCAGCTTGGTTATGGGGGGTGCGAACACTGAAGCTTTCTTT. Amino acids: CASSLVMGGANTEAFF.

This clonotype was counted a few times. The chain combines TRBV6-6 with TRBJ2-2; TRBD2 matches 9 bases. Germline assignment: CDR1 MNHNY and CDR2 SVGAGI (reference sequence). The CDR3 consists of 17 residues. J gave up 7 bases and V 0 bases, and 9 bases lay outside the gene matches. CDR3: CASSYSLAGRVSGELFF. DNA of the CDR3: TGTGCCAGCAGTTACTCTCTAGCGGGAAGAGTAAGCGGGGAGCTGTTTTTT.

The chain is built from TRBV27 and TRBJ1-2; the match to TRBD1 covers 8 bases. The CDR3 is made up of 13 amino acids. Per the germline V gene, CDR1 is MNHEY and CDR2 is SMNVEV (reference sequence). V was clipped by 4 bases and J by 5 bases; unmatched bases: 3. Written as DNA, the CDR3 is TGTGCCAGCAGTTGGGACAGGAATTATGGCTACACCTTC. Its translation is CASSWDRNYGYTF.

The chain is built from TRBV5-1 and TRBJ2-7, with D possibly matching TRBD2 (5 bases). Germline V gene data show CDR1 as SGHRS and CDR2 as YFSETQ. The CDR3 extends over 15 amino acids. V lost 1 base, J lost 7 bases, and 18 bases lay in between. The CDR3 is CASSLMAGDLKEQYF. Written as DNA, the CDR3 is TGCGCCAGCAGCTTGATGGCGGGCGACCTTAAGGAGCAGTACTTC.

The J gene is TRBJ1-2, the V gene TRBV20-1; D perhaps matches TRBD1 (5 bases). The germline V gene has CDR1 DFQATT and CDR2 SNEGSKA (reference sequence). V lost 7 bases and J 1 base, leaving 16 bases between the germline ends. The CDR3 is 14 amino acids. The CDR3 bases are TGCAGTGGGATGACAGTGTCTTATAACTATGGCTACACCTTC. Translating gives CSGMTVSYNYGYTF.

This clonotype was observed a handful of times. V and J are TRBV3-1 and TRBJ1-2, with 8 nucleotides matching TRBD1. The CDR3 covers 13 residues. Germline V gene data show CDR1 as LGHDT and CDR2 as YNNKEL (reference sequence). After removal of 4 bases from V and 8 bases from J, the junction contained 6 bases not matched to a gene. CDR3 bases: TGTGCCAGCAGCCGACGGACAGGGAGCGGCTACACCTTC. Its translation is CASSRRTGSGYTF.

This clonotype has more than one count but fewer than ten. The chain couples TRBV7-9 to TRBJ1-4; D is uncertain. The germline V gene encodes CDR1 SEHNR and CDR2 FQNEAQ (reference sequence). This CDR3 contains 15 residues. V shed 1 base and J shed 0 bases, with 6 bases lying between them. The CDR3 region has the DNA TGTGCCAGCAGCTTAGGGGATGCAACTAATGAAAAACTGTTTTTT. Translating gives CASSLGDATNEKLFF.

V usage is TRBV10-3 and J usage is TRBJ2-1; TRBD2 matches at 7 bases. The germline CDR1 and CDR2 sequences are ENHRY and SYGVKD. V was clipped by 8 bases and J by 1 base; unmatched bases: 2. The CDR3 extends over 13 amino acids. The CDR3, as DNA: TGTGCCATCCGGCGGGAGTCCTACAATGAGCAGTTCTTC. Its translation: CAIRRESYNEQFF.